The rows below give T cell receptor beta chains drawn from one sample of a study of human CD8 memory T cell subsets. Reprocessing the 5' RACE reads, TCRdb reports a single entry for every CDR3 protein and omits DNA. The repertoire table contains some 10,000 distinct CDR3 sequences. The source material was CD8+ T cells from PBMCs. The receptor set was obtained from a human donor in good health. CDR3s include the opening cysteine and the closing phenylalanine or tryptophan. The order of the fields is clone size, J gene, V gene, CDR3 protein. Only part of the rows carry a size: once, few, many, or a class if the clone is expanded.

NA,TRBJ2-3,TRBV6-1,CASQRRDTQYF
NA,TRBJ2-7,TRBV19,CASSPLSDLYEQYF
NA,TRBJ1-5,TRBV20-1,CSASGLNSNQPQHF
NA,TRBJ1-2,TRBV20-1,CSAVDKGDSPGGYTF
NA,TRBJ2-3,TRBV20-1,CSATGEASGRGTDTQYF
NA,TRBJ1-5,TRBV15,CATSAGASNQPQHF
NA,TRBJ2-1,TRBV5-1,CASSLETWGSYRGNEQFF
NA,TRBJ1-4,TRBV7-8,CASSPGAGPGEKLFF
NA,TRBJ2-7,TRBV19,CASSWGGVSYEQYF
medium-sized,TRBJ1-2,TRBV15,CATSRGGRDYGYTF
NA,TRBJ1-1,TRBV12-3/TRBV12-4,CASSSGQGENTEAFF
NA,TRBJ1-2,TRBV19,CASSTPRQGVNYGYTF
NA,TRBJ2-7,TRBV4-3,CASSQVLVAGVEQYF
NA,TRBJ1-5,TRBV19,CASATRFNQPQHF
NA,TRBJ2-1,TRBV19,CASTGGVIDEQFF
NA,TRBJ2-2,TRBV5-6,CASSRHEGGAAGELFF
NA,TRBJ2-7,TRBV15,CATSRDRDHEQYF
NA,TRBJ2-5,TRBV7-3,CASSSVGGQETQYF
NA,TRBJ1-1,TRBV7-9,CASLGGTEAFF
NA,TRBJ2-7,TRBV5-1,CASSLVGTGEHEQYF
medium-sized,TRBJ1-1,TRBV6-2/TRBV6-3,CASSPTFTQMNTEAFF
NA,TRBJ2-3,TRBV3-1,CASSQITGGESTQYF
NA,TRBJ1-6,TRBV28,CASRPRRDRVTPLHF
NA,TRBJ2-2,TRBV7-2,CASTIEGTGELFF
NA,TRBJ2-1,TRBV29-1,CSVETSGGFNNEQFF
NA,TRBJ2-1,TRBV7-2,CASSLDRVQFF
medium-sized,TRBJ2-3,TRBV13,CASSFPTGTDTQYF
NA,TRBJ1-1,TRBV2,CASSGTVLREAFF